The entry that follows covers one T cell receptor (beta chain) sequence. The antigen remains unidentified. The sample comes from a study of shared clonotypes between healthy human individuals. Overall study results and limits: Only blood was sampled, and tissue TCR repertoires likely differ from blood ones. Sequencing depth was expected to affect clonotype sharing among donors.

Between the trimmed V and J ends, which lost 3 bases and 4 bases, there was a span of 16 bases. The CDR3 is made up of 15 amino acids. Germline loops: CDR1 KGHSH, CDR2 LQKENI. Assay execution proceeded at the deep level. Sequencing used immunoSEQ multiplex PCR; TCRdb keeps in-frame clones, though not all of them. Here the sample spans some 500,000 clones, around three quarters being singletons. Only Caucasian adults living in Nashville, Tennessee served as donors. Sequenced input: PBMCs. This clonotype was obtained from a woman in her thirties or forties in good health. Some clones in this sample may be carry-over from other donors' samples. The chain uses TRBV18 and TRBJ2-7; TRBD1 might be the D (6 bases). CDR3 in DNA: TGTGCCAGCTCACCCACCAGGGGCACAAATTACGAGCAGTACTTC. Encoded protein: CASSPTRGTNYEQYF. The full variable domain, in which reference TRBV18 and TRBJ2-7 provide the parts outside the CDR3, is NAGVMQNPRHLVRRRGQEARLRCSPMKGHSHVYWYRQLPEEGLKFMVYLQKENIIDESGMPKERFSAEFPKEGPSILRIQQVVRGDSAAYFCASSPTRGTNYEQYFGPGTRLTVT.